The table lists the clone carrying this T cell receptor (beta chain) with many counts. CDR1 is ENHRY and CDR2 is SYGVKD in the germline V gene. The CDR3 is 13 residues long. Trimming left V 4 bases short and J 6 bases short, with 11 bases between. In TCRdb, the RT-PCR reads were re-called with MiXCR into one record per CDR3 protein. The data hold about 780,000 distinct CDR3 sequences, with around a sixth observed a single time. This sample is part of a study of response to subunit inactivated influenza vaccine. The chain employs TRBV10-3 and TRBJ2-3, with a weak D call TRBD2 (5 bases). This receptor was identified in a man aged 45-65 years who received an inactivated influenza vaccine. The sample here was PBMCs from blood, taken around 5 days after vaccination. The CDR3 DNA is TGTGCCATCAGTGCTGCCCGAGGGGATACGCAGTATTTT. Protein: CAISAARGDTQYF.